A selection of T cell receptor beta chains follows, all from one sample in a study of blood T cell repertoires in COVID-19. Data came from immunoSEQ multiplex PCR; TCRdb stores just in-frame clones and leaves some out. Here the sample spans about 250,000 clones, approximately 86% being singletons. Sequences were obtained from peripheral blood. These receptors originate from an older woman who had recovered from COVID-19. Each CDR3 is given with its conserved first and last residue. Each record gives: V gene, clone size, D gene, J gene, CDR3 protein, CDR3 DNA. A D gene is named only where the DNA matches it firmly. The listing skips clone size in some rows; elsewhere it reads once, few, many or a size class.

TRBV27	-	TRBD2	TRBJ2-3	CASSLYRLAGVTRTDTQYF	TGTGCCAGCAGTTTATATCGGCTAGCGGGGGTAACGCGCACAGATACGCAGTATTTT
TRBV7-2	once	-	TRBJ1-3	CASSNRAGNSGNTIYF	TGTGCCAGCAGCAACAGGGCAGGGAACTCTGGAAACACCATATATTTT
TRBV5-1	-	TRBD1	TRBJ2-1	CASSLETGSYNEQFF	TGCGCCAGCAGCTTGGAGACAGGGTCCTACAATGAGCAGTTCTTC
TRBV5-4	-	-	TRBJ1-1	CASSLAGGPEAFF	TGTGCCAGCAGCTTGGCCGGGGGGCCTGAAGCTTTCTTT
TRBV29-1	-	-	TRBJ2-3	CSVIEVTDTQYF	TGCAGCGTAATCGAGGTCACAGATACGCAGTATTTT
TRBV7-9	-	-	TRBJ1-3	CASSPTTPTGNTIYF	TGTGCCAGCAGCCCGACAACTCCCACGGGAAACACCATATATTTT
TRBV23-1	-	-	TRBJ2-7	CASSQWRDKSYEQYF	TGCGCCAGCAGTCAATGGCGGGATAAGTCCTACGAGCAGTACTTC
TRBV2	-	-	TRBJ1-1	CASSNGGGTEAFF	TGTGCCAGCAGCAACGGAGGAGGCACTGAAGCTTTCTTT
TRBV19	-	TRBD1	TRBJ1-5	CASSRRDRGPGQPQHF	TGTGCCAGTAGTAGAAGGGACAGGGGTCCTGGCCAGCCCCAGCATTTT
TRBV5-1	-	-	TRBJ1-3	CASSLDRHSGNTIYF	TGCGCCAGCAGCTTGGACAGGCACTCTGGAAACACCATATATTTT
TRBV29-1	-	-	TRBJ2-5	CSPRSETQYF	TGCAGCCCGCGTTCCGAGACCCAGTACTTC
TRBV5-1	-	-	TRBJ2-2	CASSLGRATGELFF	TGCGCCAGCAGCTTGGGTAGAGCAACCGGGGAGCTGTTTTTT
TRBV6-5	-	-	TRBJ1-4	CASNQQGNEKLFF	TGTGCCAGCAATCAACAGGGTAATGAAAAACTGTTTTTT
TRBV2	-	-	TRBJ2-3	CASSEGLARAQYF	TGTGCCAGCAGTGAAGGGCTTGCGAGGGCGCAGTATTTT
TRBV6-5	-	-	TRBJ2-1	CASGGLWAPRDEQFF	TGTGCCAGCGGCGGACTGTGGGCGCCGCGGGATGAGCAGTTCTTC
TRBV6-5	-	-	TRBJ1-6	CASSYRGNEDNSPLHF	TGTGCCAGCAGTTACAGAGGGAATGAAGATAATTCACCCCTCCACTTT
TRBV9	-	-	TRBJ1-1	CASSVAGNRANTEAFF	TGTGCCAGCAGCGTAGCTGGGAACAGGGCGAACACTGAAGCTTTCTTT
TRBV3-1/TRBV3-2	-	-	TRBJ2-3	CASSQVPAGALDTQYF	TGTGCCAGCAGCCAAGTCCCGGCGGGGGCATTAGATACGCAGTATTTT
TRBV10-3	-	-	TRBJ1-1	CAISEFKTNPSTEAFF	TGTGCCATCAGTGAGTTCAAGACAAACCCGAGCACTGAAGCTTTCTTT
TRBV28	-	-	TRBJ2-7	CASSLYGMAYEQYF	TGTGCCAGCAGTTTGTACGGGATGGCCTACGAGCAGTACTTC
TRBV7-5	-	-	TRBJ2-7	CARSSRTSYEQYF	TGTGCCAGAAGCTCGAGAACGTCCTACGAGCAGTACTTC
TRBV27	few	-	TRBJ2-1	CASSFTGKNEQFF	TGTGCCAGCAGTTTCACAGGGAAGAATGAGCAGTTCTTC
TRBV5-1	-	TRBD1	TRBJ1-1	CASSLQGAITEAFF	TGCGCCAGCAGCTTACAGGGGGCGATTACTGAAGCTTTCTTT
TRBV2	-	TRBD1	TRBJ1-4	CASSLDRGREKLFF	TGTGCCAGCAGCCTCGACAGGGGAAGGGAAAAACTGTTTTTT
TRBV7-9	-	-	TRBJ2-7	CASSPRTPYEQYF	TGTGCCAGCAGCCCCCGGACACCCTACGAGCAGTACTTC
TRBV9	-	-	TRBJ2-2	CASSAPGGQSGELFF	TGTGCCAGCAGCGCCCCCGGGGGTCAGTCCGGGGAGCTGTTTTTT
TRBV5-8	-	-	TRBJ1-4	CASSSPPANEKLFF	TGTGCCAGCAGTTCGCCCCCGGCTAATGAAAAACTGTTTTTT
TRBV5-4	few	-	TRBJ1-1	CASSPERVGSSAFF	TGTGCCAGCAGCCCCGAACGGGTAGGCAGCTCAGCTTTCTTT
TRBV3-1/TRBV3-2	-	-	TRBJ2-3	CSVRSGTDTQYF	TGTAGCGTTCGGTCGGGCACAGATACGCAGTATTTT
TRBV7-9	-	TRBD1	TRBJ2-2	CASSTPRTGLVGTGELFF	TGTGCCAGCAGCACCCCCCGGACAGGGTTGGTGGGCACCGGGGAGCTGTTTTTT
TRBV7-2	-	TRBD1	TRBJ1-2	CASSLAEGGYYGYTF	TGTGCCAGCAGCTTAGCCGAAGGGGGCTACTATGGCTACACCTTC
TRBV18	-	TRBD2	TRBJ2-3	CASSPETSGGSTDTQYF	TGTGCCAGCTCACCTGAGACTAGCGGGGGAAGCACAGATACGCAGTATTTT
TRBV3-1/TRBV3-2	-	-	TRBJ1-6	CASSQSSGSGNSPLHF	TGTGCCAGCAGCCAAAGTTCGGGAAGCGGAAATTCACCCCTCCACTTT
TRBV19	-	-	TRBJ2-1	CASSIANSYNEQFF	TGTGCCAGTAGTATAGCAAACTCCTACAATGAGCAGTTCTTC
TRBV14	-	-	TRBJ2-5	CASSPMGLREETQYF	TGTGCCAGCAGCCCGATGGGACTCAGGGAAGAGACCCAGTACTTC
TRBV5-1	-	TRBD2	TRBJ2-1	CASSGTSFLNEQFF	TGCGCCAGCAGTGGGACTAGCTTCCTCAATGAGCAGTTCTTC
TRBV7-3	-	TRBD2	TRBJ2-5	CASSAGTSGKYQETQYF	TGTGCCAGCAGCGCCGGGACTAGCGGGAAATACCAAGAGACCCAGTACTTC
TRBV9	-	-	TRBJ2-6	CASSVASGANVLTF	TGTGCCAGCAGCGTAGCGTCCGGGGCCAACGTCCTGACTTTC
TRBV5-4	-	-	TRBJ1-2	CASSRGGYYGYTF	TGTGCCAGCAGTCGGGGGGGATACTATGGCTACACCTTC
TRBV19	-	-	TRBJ1-6	CASRSQYSPLHF	TGTGCCAGTAGATCCCAGTATTCACCCCTCCACTTT
TRBV19	-	-	TRBJ1-2	CASSIQGKDGYTF	TGTGCCAGTAGTATACAGGGGAAAGACGGCTACACCTTC
TRBV7-9	once	-	TRBJ2-5	CASSPSPSEREETQYF	TGTGCCAGCAGCCCCTCCCCGTCGGAGAGGGAAGAGACCCAGTACTTC
TRBV14	-	TRBD1	TRBJ1-3	CASTLQGAFGNTIYF	TGTGCCAGCACCTTACAGGGGGCATTTGGAAACACCATATATTTT
TRBV2	-	-	TRBJ2-7	CASSDGVDYEQYF	TGTGCCAGCAGTGACGGGGTGGACTACGAGCAGTACTTC
TRBV2	-	TRBD1	TRBJ2-1	CASTMDRSAEFF	TGTGCCAGCACCATGGACAGGTCCGCGGAGTTCTTC
TRBV28	-	-	TRBJ2-7	CASTWGGRAAYEQYF	TGTGCCAGCACTTGGGGGGGCAGAGCAGCCTACGAGCAGTACTTC
TRBV5-1	-	TRBD1	TRBJ2-1	CASSTGQGSPNEQFF	TGCGCCAGCAGCACAGGACAGGGTTCTCCTAATGAGCAGTTCTTC
TRBV7-9	-	-	TRBJ1-4	CASSRVVGPLGEKLFF	TGTGCCAGCAGCAGAGTTGTGGGGCCTTTAGGTGAAAAACTGTTTTTT
TRBV7-9	-	-	TRBJ1-1	CASSLVADTEAFF	TGTGCCAGCAGCTTAGTGGCAGATACTGAAGCTTTCTTT